This TCR beta chain was profiled in a study of human T cells and chemical hapten exposure. Study as a whole: There were per-sample TCR yield variations, arising mainly from small pooled library volume differences.

Trimming left V 3 bases short and J 6 bases short, with 18 bases between. Germline V lookup: CDR1 MGHRA, CDR2 YSYEKL. This CDR3 is built from 16 residues. Unique molecular identifiers were affixed to discrete cDNA molecules within the library. TCRdb re-derived calls from the RACE reads in MiXCR, one entry per CDR3 protein. The repertoire holds roughly 130,000 distinct CDR3 sequences, with approximately 8.3% as singletons. The time point denotes: healthy volunteer bleed at 2 weeks. Extraction of total RNA was performed on unfractionated whole blood. This clonotype was found many times. The TCR originated in a male donor in good health. Some clones in this sample may be carry-over from other donors' samples. This chain links TRBV4-1 with TRBJ2-1, with D possibly called TRBD1 or TRBD2 (5 bases each). Sequenced input: whole blood. The CDR3 DNA reads TGCGCCAGCAGCCACGCGCCGGGACGAGCCAGCAATGAGCAGTTCTTC. Its translation: CASSHAPGRASNEQFF.